This T cell receptor (beta chain) was identified in a study of breast tumors, draining lymph nodes, adjacent tissues. The CDR3 is 14 amino acids. In germline, CDR1 is DFQATT, CDR2 SNEGSKA (reference sequence). This clonotype has at least ten counts. The antigen is undetermined. A read error may produce the germline difference seen at one junction end. Via MiXCR, TCRdb re-called the multiplex PCR reads, giving one row per CDR3 protein. This table holds roughly 130,000 distinct CDR3 sequences, just under 20% found once. The lymph nodes were axillary draining lymph nodes from breast cancer patients. General observations from the study: The data were judged consistent with most tumor T cells coming from lymph node and expanding in tumor. Tumors had less TCR diversity than lymph nodes, more than nontumor tissue.

The sample consisted of axillary lymph node tissue. The receptor's source is a female donor with breast cancer. Some clones in this sample may be carry-over from other donors' samples. The rearrangement uses TRBV20-1 and TRBJ2-7; D unclear. The CDR3 is CSARDRRPSNEQYF. The CDR3 bases are TGCAGTGCTAGAGATCGGCGTCCCTCCAACGAGCAGTACTTC.